The rows below give T cell receptor beta chains drawn from one sample of a study of T cells after yellow fever vaccination. TCRdb reanalysed the 5' RACE reads using MiXCR and keeps one entry per CDR3 protein. The table shows more than 450,000 distinct CDR3 sequences, with around a fifth occurring only once. This specimen consisted of PBMCs, obtained more than 20 days after the first yellow fever vaccination. These TCRs come from a man between 18 and 29 years old who received the YFV17D yellow fever vaccine. CDR3s include the opening cysteine and the closing phenylalanine or tryptophan. D genes are given only for firm matches. The size of a clone is reported for some rows only, either as once, few or many, or as a class for expanded clones.

d_call	clone_size	v_call	j_call	cdr3_aa	cdr3_nt
TRBD1	few	TRBV7-8	TRBJ2-3	CASSLIGTGPTDTQYF	TGTGCCAGCAGCTTAATAGGGACAGGGCCCACAGATACGCAGTATTTT
TRBD2	once	TRBV4-1	TRBJ2-5	CASSQANTGGQETQYF	TGCGCCAGCAGCCAAGCTAATACGGGGGGCCAAGAGACCCAGTACTTC
NA	once	TRBV5-6	TRBJ2-1	CASSLLQVQGSYNEQFF	TGTGCCAGCAGCTTGCTGCAGGTTCAGGGATCCTACAATGAGCAGTTCTTC
NA	many	TRBV7-9	TRBJ1-5	CASSWDFNQPQHF	TGTGCCAGCAGCTGGGATTTCAATCAGCCCCAGCATTTT
NA	NA	TRBV7-2	TRBJ2-1	CASSPGGVRSYNEQFF	TGTGCCAGCAGCCCCGGTGGGGTGAGATCCTACAATGAGCAGTTCTTC
NA	many	TRBV19	TRBJ2-7	CASSRKAVGLLEQYF	TGTGCCAGTAGTAGAAAGGCGGTCGGGCTCCTCGAGCAGTACTTC
TRBD1	NA	TRBV20-1	TRBJ2-2	CSASGTGTTGELFF	TGCAGTGCTTCCGGGACAGGGACCACCGGGGAGCTGTTTTTT
TRBD1	NA	TRBV11-2	TRBJ1-4	CASSAGTDLNEKLFF	TGTGCCAGCAGCGCCGGGACAGACCTTAATGAAAAACTGTTTTTT
NA	NA	TRBV5-1	TRBJ1-6	CASSPGVVYNSPLHF	TGCGCCAGCAGCCCGGGGGTAGTCTATAATTCACCCCTCCACTTT
NA	NA	TRBV23-1	TRBJ2-7	CASSQRVSGHTYEQYF	TGCGCCAGCAGTCAACGGGTCTCAGGGCACACCTACGAGCAGTACTTC
NA	NA	TRBV19	TRBJ1-2	CASMVGSYGYTF	TGTGCCAGTATGGTGGGGAGCTATGGCTACACCTTC
NA	NA	TRBV5-1	TRBJ2-2	CASTDSPSANTGELFF	TGCGCCAGCACGGATTCACCCAGCGCGAACACCGGGGAGCTGTTTTTT
NA	NA	TRBV12-3/TRBV12-4	TRBJ1-5	CASSSLPWGEPQHF	TGTGCCAGCAGTTCCCTCCCGTGGGGAGAGCCCCAGCATTTT
TRBD1	NA	TRBV7-3	TRBJ2-7	CASSSTGALLAEQYF	TGTGCCAGCAGCTCGACAGGGGCCCTTCTTGCCGAGCAGTACTTC